Below, one TCR beta chain is given with its context. Its specificity is not known. This record comes from a study of shared clonotypes between healthy human individuals. Study findings and constraints: Sorted-subset sequencing, rarefaction showed, was incomplete despite large depth. Compared with memory subsets, naive subsets generally had larger estimated richness. The donor pool, a small one, limited the genetic and exposure-history diversity represented. Across several donors, naive CD4 shared roughly 5.1%, naive CD8 approximately 3.5%, memory CD4 roughly 2.5%, memory CD8 more than 0.35%.

Sequenced by immunoSEQ multiplex PCR; TCRdb stores in-frame clones only, minus some. In the table there are about 710,000 clones, 55% to 80% of which are singletons. CDR3 length: 16 residues. Germline V CDR1 and CDR2: SGHRS, YFSETQ. V shed 0 bases and J shed 0 bases, with 12 bases lying between them. The chain uses TRBV5-1 and TRBJ1-1; D is unclear. Sequencing was performed on memory CD4+ T cells sorted from blood. Subset described: CD45RA-negative fraction. This receptor was taken from a woman between 25 and 40 years old in good health. The CDR3: CASSLAFAELNTEAFF. The CDR3 nucleotides are TGCGCCAGCAGCTTGGCCTTCGCAGAGTTGAACACTGAAGCTTTCTTT. Using reference TRBV5-1 and TRBJ1-1 for the parts outside the CDR3, the full variable domain is KAGVTQTPRYLIKTRGQQVTLSCSPISGHRSVSWYQQTPGQGLQFLFEYFSETQRNKGNFPGRFSGRQFSNSRSEMNVSTLELGDSALYLCASSLAFAELNTEAFFGQGTRLTVV.